This T cell receptor beta chain originates from a study of T cell repertoires in cytomegalovirus infection. Study-wide findings and caveats: Dominating the ex vivo response were HLA-C-restricted CMV-specific TCR beta clonotypes. Identification of carriers of CMV plus the relevant HLA was performed using cumulative public TCR beta family frequency.

Each CDR3 protein gets one entry after TCRdb re-called the reads with MiXCR. The table lists 310,000 or so distinct CDR3 sequences, under 30% of them singletons. The ends were cut back, 3 bases at V and 3 bases at J, with 6 bases in the middle. Germline CDR1 reads SGHNT; CDR2 reads YENEEA. The CDR3 runs to 13 residues. Note on this clonotype: Its cognate antigen is unknown.

The clonotype was recovered from a human donor in good health (CMV status not recorded). Some clones in this sample may be carry-over from other donors' samples. The sequencing input was PBMCs. The chain joins TRBV11-3 to TRBJ2-1, with a weak D call TRBD2 (5 bases). CDR3 in amino acids: CASSFGLYNEQFF. In DNA, the CDR3 is TGTGCCAGCAGCTTTGGACTCTACAATGAGCAGTTCTTC. Based on the CDR3 plus reference TRBV11-3 and TRBJ2-1, the full variable domain is EAGVVQSPRYKIIEKKQPVAFWCNPISGHNTLYWYLQNLGQGPELLIRYENEEAVDDSQLPKDRFSAERLKGVDSTLKIQPAELGDSAVYLCASSFGLYNEQFFGPGTRLTVL.